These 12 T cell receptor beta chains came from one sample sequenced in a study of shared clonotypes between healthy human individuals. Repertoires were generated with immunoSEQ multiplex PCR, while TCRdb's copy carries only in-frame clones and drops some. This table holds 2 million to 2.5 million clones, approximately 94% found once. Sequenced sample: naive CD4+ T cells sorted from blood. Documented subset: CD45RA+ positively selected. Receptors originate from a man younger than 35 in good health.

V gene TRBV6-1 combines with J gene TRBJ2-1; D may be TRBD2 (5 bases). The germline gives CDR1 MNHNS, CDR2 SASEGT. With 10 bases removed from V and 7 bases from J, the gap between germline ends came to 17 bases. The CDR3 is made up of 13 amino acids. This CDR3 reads CATRLYTANEQFF. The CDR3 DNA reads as TGTGCCACCAGACTATACACGGCTAATGAGCAGTTCTTC.

The CDR3 spells CASNRDGTDTQYF. The CDR3 coding sequence is TGTGCCAGCAACCGCGATGGCACAGATACGCAGTATTTT. The chain is built from TRBV6-5 and TRBJ2-3; D gene ambiguous. The CDR3 loop spans 13 amino acids. V dropped 7 bases and J dropped 1 base, with 9 bases sitting between them. The germline CDR1 and CDR2 sequences are MNHEY and SVGAGI.

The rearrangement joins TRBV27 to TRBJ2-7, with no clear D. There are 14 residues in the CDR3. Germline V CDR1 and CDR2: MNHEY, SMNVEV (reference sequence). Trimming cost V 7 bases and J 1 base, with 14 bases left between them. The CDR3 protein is CASKVTGPSYEQYF. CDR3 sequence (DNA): TGTGCCAGCAAGGTAACGGGCCCTTCCTACGAGCAGTACTTC.

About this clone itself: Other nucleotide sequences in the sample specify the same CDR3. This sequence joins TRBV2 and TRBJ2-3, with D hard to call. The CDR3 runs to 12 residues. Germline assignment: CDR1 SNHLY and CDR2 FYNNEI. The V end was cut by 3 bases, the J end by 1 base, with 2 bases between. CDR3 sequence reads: CASSDGTDTQYF. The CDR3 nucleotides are TGTGCCAGCAGTGATGGCACAGATACGCAGTATTTT.

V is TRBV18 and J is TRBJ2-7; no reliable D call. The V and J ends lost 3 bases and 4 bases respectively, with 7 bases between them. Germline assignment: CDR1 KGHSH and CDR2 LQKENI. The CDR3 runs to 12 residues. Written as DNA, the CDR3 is TGTGCCAGCTCACCCCTGAGGTACGAGCAGTACTTC. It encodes CASSPLRYEQYF.

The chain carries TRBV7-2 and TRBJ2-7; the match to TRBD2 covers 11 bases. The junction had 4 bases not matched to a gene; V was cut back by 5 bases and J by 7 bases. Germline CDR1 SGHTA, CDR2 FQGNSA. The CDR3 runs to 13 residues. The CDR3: CASSRGLAGEQYF. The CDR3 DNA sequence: TGTGCCAGCAGCCGTGGACTAGCGGGTGAGCAGTACTTC.

The CDR3 sequence: CAISPSGGLRSYEQYF. The CDR3 nucleotides are TGTGCCATCAGTCCAAGCGGGGGCCTCCGCTCCTACGAGCAGTACTTC. This chain links TRBV10-3 with TRBJ2-7; 8 bases fit TRBD2. The CDR3 extends over 16 amino acids. V lost 5 bases and J lost 0; bases outside the gene matches: 9. CDR1 and CDR2 (germline): ENHRY, SYGVKD.

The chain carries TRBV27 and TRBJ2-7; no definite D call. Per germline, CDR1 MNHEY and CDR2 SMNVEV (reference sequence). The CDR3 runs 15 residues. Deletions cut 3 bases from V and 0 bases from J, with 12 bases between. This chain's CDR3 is CASSLGYSSSYEQYF. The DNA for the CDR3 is TGTGCCAGCAGTTTGGGCTATTCGAGCTCCTACGAGCAGTACTTC.

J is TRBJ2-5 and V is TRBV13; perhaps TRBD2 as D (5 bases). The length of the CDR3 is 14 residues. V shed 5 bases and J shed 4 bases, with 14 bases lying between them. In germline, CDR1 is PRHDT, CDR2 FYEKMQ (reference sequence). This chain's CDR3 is CASSRGLNRETQYF. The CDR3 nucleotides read TGTGCCAGCAGCCGCGGACTGAACCGAGAGACCCAGTACTTC.

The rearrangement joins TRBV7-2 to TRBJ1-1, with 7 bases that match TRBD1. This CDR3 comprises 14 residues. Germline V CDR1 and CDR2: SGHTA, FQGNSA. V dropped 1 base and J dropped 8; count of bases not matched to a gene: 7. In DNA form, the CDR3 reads TGTGCCAGCAGCTTAGGAGGACAGGCTCGCGAAGCTTTCTTT. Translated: CASSLGGQAREAFF. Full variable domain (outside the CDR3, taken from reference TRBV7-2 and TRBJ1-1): GAGVSQSPSNKVTEKGKDVELRCDPISGHTALYWYRQSLGQGLEFLIYFQGNSAPDKSGLPSDRFSAERTGGSVSTLTIQRTQQEDSAVYLCASSLGGQAREAFFGQGTRLTVV.

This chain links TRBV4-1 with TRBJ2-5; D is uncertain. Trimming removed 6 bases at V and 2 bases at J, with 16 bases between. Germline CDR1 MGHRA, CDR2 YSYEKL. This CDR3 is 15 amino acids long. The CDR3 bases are TGCGCCAGCAGATCCAGTGTAACCCAACAAGAGACCCAGTACTTC. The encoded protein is CASRSSVTQQETQYF.

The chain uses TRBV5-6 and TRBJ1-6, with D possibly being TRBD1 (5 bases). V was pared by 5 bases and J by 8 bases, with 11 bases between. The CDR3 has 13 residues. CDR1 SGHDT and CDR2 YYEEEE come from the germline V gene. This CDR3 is CASSKTVDSPLHF. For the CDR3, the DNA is TGTGCCAGCAGTAAGACAGTCGATTCACCCCTCCACTTT.